This T cell receptor beta chain comes out of a study of blood T cell repertoires in COVID-19. Study summary: Whether acute or convalescent, the COVID-19 samples came from the United States, Italy and Spain. The cDNA or gDNA used as material had been derived from T cells, B-cell-depleted T cells, or PBMCs.

The germline CDR1 and CDR2 sequences are SGHRS and YFSETQ. The CDR3 covers 14 residues. Unmatched junction bases numbered 5, after V lost 3 bases and J lost 5 bases. Per the authors' pipeline: Using reference gene primer amplification, nucleated cell counts were estimated. Profiled with immunoSEQ multiplex PCR; TCRdb holds only in-frame clones, not every one. V, J and clone size are taken as reported in that table, and D and trimming were inferred from the DNA itself. In the table there are more than 100,000 clones, about 87% of which are singletons. Source material: peripheral blood. This clonotype was sampled from a man aged 50 to 59 with active COVID-19. The chain recombines TRBV5-1 with TRBJ2-3, with 8 bases matching TRBD1. As DNA, the CDR3 is TGCGCCAGCAGCTGGACGGGACAGGAAGATACGCAGTATTTT. Residues: CASSWTGQEDTQYF.